A single T cell receptor (beta chain) is shown here with its context. The data stem from a study of control samples from healthy donors and cancer patients. Repertoires were generated with immunoSEQ multiplex PCR, while TCRdb's copy carries only in-frame clones and drops some. The table lists about 140,000 clones, about 89% of them singletons, with less than 8.5% in the top ten. J lost 4 bases, V lost 5 bases, and 14 bases had no gene match. The CDR3 loop spans 17 amino acids. From germline, CDR1 is KGHSH and CDR2 LQKENI. The sequence came from a man between 18 and 29 years old in good health. This chain uses TRBV18 with TRBJ1-2; TRBD1 aligns across 9 bases. Input material: blood. CDR3 sequence: CASSSNTGTGTGYGYTF. The CDR3 nucleotides read TGTGCCAGCTCATCTAATACCGGGACAGGGACCGGCTATGGCTACACCTTC.